This T cell receptor beta chain was recovered during a study of T cells in Graves' hyperthyroidism and ophthalmopathy. Authors of the study amplified TCR beta CDR3 regions from RNA transcripts. HTBI primers were employed in a first-round RT-PCR of the TCR CDR3. MiXCR was run by TCRdb on the multiplex PCR reads, yielding one entry per CDR3 protein. The sample contains around 700,000 distinct CDR3 sequences, around 20% of which appear only once. This clonotype was counted between two and nine times. Trimming left V 6 bases short and J 0 bases short, with 17 bases between. Germline values: CDR1 DFQATT, CDR2 SNEGSKA (reference sequence). The CDR3 covers 15 residues.

Sequencing input: blood. This TCR derives from a woman aged 50 to 65 with Graves' hyperthyroidism that later progressed to Graves' ophthalmopathy. The V call is TRBV20-1, the J call TRBJ2-5; D remains unclear. In nucleotides, the CDR3 is TGCAGTGCCCATGGCTCAGGCCCCCACCAAGAGACCCAGTACTTC. Residues: CSAHGSGPHQETQYF.